Shown below are 4 T cell receptor beta chains from a single sample sequenced in a study of blood T cell repertoires in COVID-19. Data came from immunoSEQ multiplex PCR; TCRdb stores just in-frame clones and leaves some out. This table holds 200,000 to 300,000 clones, roughly 87% found once. The source material was peripheral blood. The receptors were gathered from a man between 60 and 70 years old who had recovered from COVID-19.

The chain has TRBV11-2 and TRBJ2-2, with a possible D match to TRBD2 (5 bases). The CDR3 length is 15 residues. V was trimmed by 3 bases and J by 4 bases, leaving 12 bases between them. Germline loops: CDR1 SGHAT, CDR2 FQNNGV. The CDR3 bases are TGTGCCAGCAGCTTCTTTCGGGCGGGCACCGGGGAGCTGTTTTTT. It codes for CASSFFRAGTGELFF. The whole variable domain, filled in from reference TRBV11-2 and TRBJ2-2, reads EAGVAQSPRYKIIEKRQSVAFWCNPISGHATLYWYQQILGQGPKLLIQFQNNGVVDDSQLPKDRFSAERLKGVDSTLKIQPAKLEDSAVYLCASSFFRAGTGELFFGEGSRLTVL.

This clone was seen only a few times. The CDR3 loop is CASSRTGIDEQYV. For the CDR3, the DNA is TGTGCCAGCAGTAGGACAGGGATCGACGAGCAGTACGTC. J is TRBJ2-7 and V is TRBV6-5; 8 positions agree with TRBD1. J was trimmed by 5 bases and V by 5 bases; bases with no gene match: 5. Germline-derived CDR1 and CDR2 are MNHEY and SVGAGI. The CDR3 runs 13 residues.

The chain combines TRBV5-6 with TRBJ1-4, with TRBD1 as a possible D gene (6 bases). Germline CDR1 and CDR2: SGHDT and YYEEEE. The CDR3 covers 16 residues. The V end was cut by 4 bases, the J end by 5 bases, with 18 bases between. CDR3 nucleotide sequence: TGTGCCAGCAGCCCACTATTGACAGGAGAGAATGAAAAACTGTTTTTT. Amino acid sequence: CASSPLLTGENEKLFF.

The rearrangement joins TRBV11-2 to TRBJ2-1, with a possible D match to TRBD2 (6 bases). The V and J ends lost 8 bases and 0 bases respectively, with 11 bases between them. CDR3 length: 14 amino acids. CDR1 is SGHAT and CDR2 is FQNNGV in the germline V gene. The CDR3 DNA is TGTGCCAGCGGAGGGCGGGGCTCCTACAATGAGCAGTTCTTC. Protein: CASGGRGSYNEQFF.